This T cell receptor (beta chain) was sequenced during a study of T cell changes during pregnancy in multiple sclerosis. Using immunoSEQ multiplex PCR, the repertoire was profiled, and TCRdb retains in-frame clones only, with some absent. The sample includes about 44,000 clones, about 89% of them seen just once. V was shortened by 3 bases and J by 1 base, with 10 bases between the two germline ends. CDR1 and CDR2 (germline): GTSNPN, SVGIG (reference sequence). This CDR3 contains 14 residues. The rearrangement uses TRBV30 and TRBJ2-1, with D perhaps matching TRBD1 (6 bases). Sequences were derived from CD4+ T cells from peripheral blood mononuclear cells, sampled after pregnancy. This sequence was found in a female donor with multiple sclerosis, enrolled in a pregnancy study. The CDR3 reads CAWRKQGSYNEQFF. In DNA, the CDR3 is TGTGCCTGGAGGAAACAGGGATCCTACAATGAGCAGTTCTTC.